These 21 T cell receptor beta chains originate from one sample sequenced in a study of technical replicates of blood from a few donors (dated by TCRdb to the late 2010s). To prepare the library, the immunoSEQ multiplex PCR assay was applied. The immuneACCESS repertoire file appears here via TCRdb, limited to in-frame rearrangements. These files lack a portion of the clones; in checked studies, under half of the deficit traces to unresolved V genes, and the cause of the others is not known. The table for this sample lists around 50,000 clones; about 96% of them were counted only once. The top ten clones comprise 0.39% of the sample. The sequenced sample consisted of T cells isolated from PBMCs. Receptor source: a human donor in good health.

In DNA, the CDR3 is TGTGCCAGCTCACCTCCAGGGTTCCCCTATGGCTACACCTTC. Protein sequence: CASSPPGFPYGYTF. The chain uses TRBV18 and TRBJ1-2; TRBD1 is a possible D gene (5 bases). This CDR3 has 14 residues. The germline V and J ends were trimmed by 3 bases and 4 bases, with 12 bases remaining between them. CDR1 is KGHSH, CDR2 LQKENI, per germline.

The chain joins TRBV5-1 to TRBJ2-7; possibly TRBD1 for D (5 bases). The germline V gene has CDR1 SGHRS and CDR2 YFSETQ. CDR3 length equals 12 residues. The ends were cut back, 3 bases at V and 6 bases at J, with 10 bases in the middle. This chain's CDR3 is CASSWAGFEQYF. CDR3 nucleotides: TGCGCCAGCAGCTGGGCAGGGTTCGAGCAGTACTTC.

The chain joins TRBV11-3 to TRBJ1-1; D is unclear. V lost 1 base, J lost 8 bases, and 8 bases lay in between. Germline CDR1 reads SGHNT; CDR2 reads YENEEA. There are 12 residues in the CDR3. CDR3 in DNA: TGTGCCAGCAGCTTAGTGGCAAACGAAGCTTTCTTT. Its protein product is CASSLVANEAFF.

V gene TRBV2 combines with J gene TRBJ2-7; 8 bases match TRBD1. CDR1 and CDR2 (germline): SNHLY, FYNNEI. V lost 10 bases, J lost 4 bases, and 3 bases stayed unmatched. The CDR3 totals 11 residues. In DNA form, the CDR3 reads TGTGCCACTCGACAGGGGTACGAGCAGTACTTC. Translated, it gives CATRQGYEQYF.

Of note for this clone: The sample has other DNA sequences that encode this CDR3 too. This chain joins TRBV2 and TRBJ1-5; D ambiguous. There are 14 residues in the CDR3. The germline V gene has CDR1 SNHLY and CDR2 FYNNEI. With 6 bases removed from V and 0 bases from J, the gap between germline ends came to 9 bases. The CDR3 loop reads CASSEGYSNQPQHF. The DNA of the CDR3 is TGTGCCAGCAGCGAGGGTTATAGCAATCAGCCCCAGCATTTT. Variable domain in full (rest from reference TRBV2 and TRBJ1-5): EPEVTQTPSHQVTQMGQEVILRCVPISNHLYFYWYRQILGQKVEFLVSFYNNEISEKSEIFDDQFSVERPDGSNFTLKIRSTKLEDSAMYFCASSEGYSNQPQHFGDGTRLSIL.

This rearrangement joins TRBV9 to TRBJ1-1, with TRBD1 identical over 8 bases. Losses at the gene ends were 3 bases for V and 4 bases for J; bases not matched to a gene: 2. The germline V gene has CDR1 SGDLS and CDR2 YYNGEE. The CDR3 length is 13 residues. CDR3 sequence reads: CASSGDRGTEAFF. The DNA of the CDR3 is TGTGCCAGCAGCGGAGACAGGGGCACTGAAGCTTTCTTT.

The chain is built from TRBV7-9 and TRBJ1-2; 7 nucleotides agree with TRBD1. Germline assignment: CDR1 SEHNR and CDR2 FQNEAQ (reference sequence). This CDR3 comprises 13 residues. Germline trimming cut 5 bases from V and 4 bases from J; bases unmatched to any gene: 4. CDR3 DNA sequence: TGTGCCAGCAGCATCCGGGACAGCTATGGCTACACCTTC. Its translation: CASSIRDSYGYTF.

The V gene is TRBV4-3, the J gene TRBJ2-7; 7 bases fit TRBD1. The germline gives CDR1 LGHNA, CDR2 YSLEER. V was clipped by 0 bases and J by 3 bases; unmatched bases: 5. The CDR3 totals 15 residues. For the CDR3, the DNA is TGCGCCAGCAGCCAAGATGGATACAGGGGCTACGAGCAGTACTTC. Protein: CASSQDGYRGYEQYF.

The chain carries TRBV19 and TRBJ2-1; 8 positions match TRBD2. Per the germline V gene, CDR1 is LNHDA and CDR2 is SQIVND (reference sequence). J lost 5 bases, V lost 3 bases, and 6 bases had no gene match. The CDR3 loop spans 15 amino acids. CDR3 DNA: TGTGCCAGTAGTATTGAACTAGCGGTTAACAATGAGCAGTTCTTC. Residues: CASSIELAVNNEQFF. Based on the CDR3 plus reference TRBV19 and TRBJ2-1, the full variable domain is DGGITQSPKYLFRKEGQNVTLSCEQNLNHDAMYWYRQDPGQGLRLIYYSQIVNDFQKGDIAEGYSVSREKKESFPLTVTSAQKNPTAFYLCASSIELAVNNEQFFGPGTRLTVL.

The rearrangement joins TRBV10-3 to TRBJ1-4, with D tentatively TRBD1 (5 bases). This CDR3 region has 13 residues. The V gene's germline CDR1 is ENHRY and CDR2 SYGVKD. Trimming took off 10 bases at V and 7 bases at J, with 16 bases between the two ends. CDR3 coding DNA: TGTGCCACCCAGTTACAGGACGGTGAAAAACTGTTTTTT. Encoded protein: CATQLQDGEKLFF.

V and J are TRBV15 and TRBJ2-1, with D tentatively TRBD2 (6 bases). Germline V gene data show CDR1 as LNHNV and CDR2 as YYDKDF (reference sequence). The CDR3 runs 16 residues. Trimming cost V 0 bases and J 7 bases, with 16 bases left between them. The CDR3 nucleotides are TGTGCCACCAGCAGAGATCTGGAAGCGGGTTTGAATGAGCAGTTCTTC. This encodes CATSRDLEAGLNEQFF.

V and J are TRBV30 and TRBJ2-1; 11 bases are a match to TRBD2. The trim removed 7 bases at V and 4 bases at J, leaving 6 bases unmatched. The germline V gene encodes CDR1 GTSNPN and CDR2 SVGIG (reference sequence). The CDR3 spans 14 residues. The CDR3 DNA reads as TGTGCCTATCAGACTAGCGGGGATTACAATGAGCAGTTCTTC. Protein: CAYQTSGDYNEQFF.

The chain couples TRBV6-1 to TRBJ2-7; tentatively, D is TRBD2 (6 bases). This CDR3 contains 13 residues. Germline-derived CDR1 and CDR2 are MNHNS and SASEGT. Trimming left V 5 bases short and J 5 bases short, with 13 bases between. In DNA, the CDR3 is TGTGCCAGCAGTCGCTCGGACTATAACGAGCAGTACTTC. Amino acids: CASSRSDYNEQYF.

There are a few counts of this clone. The chain combines TRBV11-3 with TRBJ2-7, with 11 bases lining up with TRBD2. The CDR3 extends over 15 amino acids. Germline V CDR1 and CDR2: SGHNT, YENEEA. J lost 4 bases, V lost 1 base, and 3 bases had no gene match. The CDR3 bases are TGTGCCAGCAGCTTAGTACTAGCGGGAGAGTACGAGCAGTACTTC. Its protein product is CASSLVLAGEYEQYF.

The rearrangement joins TRBV29-1 to TRBJ1-1, with 11 nucleotides matching TRBD1. Germline V CDR1 and CDR2: SQVTM, ANQGSEA. The CDR3 spans 14 residues. With V trimmed by 0 bases and J by 9 bases, 6 bases remained unmatched. This CDR3 reads CSVEDQGTGGKAFF. For the CDR3, the DNA is TGCAGCGTTGAAGATCAGGGGACAGGGGGTAAAGCTTTCTTT. The full variable domain, rest sourced from reference TRBV29-1 and TRBJ1-1, is SAVISQKPSRDICQRGTSLTIQCQVDSQVTMMFWYRQQPGQSLTLIATANQGSEATYESGFVIDKFPISRPNLTFSTLTVSNMSPEDSSIYLCSVEDQGTGGKAFFGQGTRLTVV.

This clone was counted once. This rearrangement joins TRBV6-1 to TRBJ2-7; 8 bases fit TRBD2. The CDR3 runs 15 residues. V gave up 0 bases and J gave up 3 bases; unmatched junction bases: 4. Germline V lookup: CDR1 MNHNS, CDR2 SASEGT. In DNA form, the CDR3 reads TGTGCCAGCAGTGAAGCGCCGGGAGGGTACTACGAGCAGTACTTC. It yields the protein CASSEAPGGYYEQYF.

J is TRBJ1-5 and V is TRBV19; 7 bases map to TRBD1. This CDR3 comprises 14 residues. The V gene end was trimmed by 11 bases and the J gene end by 1 base; junction bases not matched to a gene: 8. Germline loops: CDR1 LNHDA, CDR2 SQIVND (reference sequence). The chain's CDR3 is CAVQGGRSNQPQHF. The CDR3 DNA follows: TGTGCCGTCCAGGGGGGCAGGAGCAATCAGCCCCAGCATTTT.

CDR3 bases: TGTGCCAGCAGTTGGGGCTCCCGACGCGACAATGAGCAGTTCTTC. It codes for CASSWGSRRDNEQFF. The gene calls are TRBV28 and TRBJ2-1, with a possible D match to TRBD1 (5 bases). This CDR3 is built from 15 residues. Germline V gene lookup returns CDR1 MDHEN and CDR2 SYDVKM. Trimming took 4 bases from V and 5 from J, leaving 15 bases between them.

J is TRBJ2-6 and V is TRBV11-3; D call uncertain. Looked up from germline, CDR1 is SGHNT and CDR2 is YENEEA. CDR3 length: 15 residues. V was shortened by 5 bases and J by 0 bases, with 8 bases between the two germline ends. In DNA, the CDR3 is TGTGCCAGCAGCCCACAAGTCTCTGGGGCCAACGTCCTGACTTTC. Translating gives CASSPQVSGANVLTF.

This clone was recorded a few times. The chain joins TRBV10-3 to TRBJ1-5; possibly TRBD1 for D (5 bases). Trimming pared 8 bases from V and 0 bases from J, leaving 14 bases between. CDR1 is ENHRY and CDR2 is SYGVKD in the germline V gene. This CDR3 contains 15 residues. The CDR3 DNA sequence: TGTGCCATCGGGCCAGGGCAGATTAGCAATCAGCCCCAGCATTTT. Residues: CAIGPGQISNQPQHF.

This clone was recorded only once. The chain links TRBV27 to TRBJ1-3; D may be TRBD1 (6 bases). The germline V gene has CDR1 MNHEY and CDR2 SMNVEV (reference sequence). This CDR3 contains 16 residues. Trimming took off 2 bases at V and 2 bases at J, with 13 bases between the two ends. The CDR3 DNA is TGTGCCAGCAGTTTAAATATACCAGGGGCTGGAAACACCATATATTTT. Translation gives CASSLNIPGAGNTIYF.